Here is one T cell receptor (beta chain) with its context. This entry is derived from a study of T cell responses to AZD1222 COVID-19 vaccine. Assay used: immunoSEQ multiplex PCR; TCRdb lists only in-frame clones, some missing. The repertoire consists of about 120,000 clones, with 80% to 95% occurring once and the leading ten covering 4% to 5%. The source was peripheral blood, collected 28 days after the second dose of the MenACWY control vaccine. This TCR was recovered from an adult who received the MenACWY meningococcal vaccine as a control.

CDR3 bases: TGTGCCAGCAGTCCCGGGACAGCCACGGGTCAGCCCCAGCATTTT. Translating it yields CASSPGTATGQPQHF. V gene TRBV9 combines with J gene TRBJ1-5; 7 nucleotides line up with TRBD1. This CDR3 is 15 amino acids long. Germline trimming cut 5 bases from V and 6 bases from J; bases unmatched to any gene: 11. Germline-derived CDR1 and CDR2 are SGDLS and YYNGEE.